This entry is about one T cell receptor (beta chain). Its antigen is still unknown. This specimen comes from a study of human T cells and chemical hapten exposure. TCRdb called the RACE reads again in MiXCR, with one record for every CDR3 protein. The sample yields roughly 150,000 distinct CDR3 sequences, around a quarter seen once. Sample time point: patch test 3, about 24 weeks after DPC sensitization. Noted treatment: therapeutic diphenylcyclopropenone sensitization with weekly scalp DPC. Those who donated were patients with alopecia, 18 to 70 years of age, and suitable for DPC. The CDR3 has 11 amino acids. The ends were cut back, 6 bases at V and 5 bases at J, with 10 bases in the middle. The germline V gene has CDR1 SQVTM and CDR2 ANQGSEA. Whole-study findings and limits: Expanded TCR sets contained significantly more large CDR3 similarity clusters than controls.

The chain employs TRBV29-1 and TRBJ2-5; D could derive from TRBD1 or TRBD2 (5 bases each). This TCR came from a woman under 30 with alopecia areata. Some clones in this sample may be carry-over from other donors' samples. This material consisted of whole blood, taken in connection with sensitization to the hapten diphenylcyclopropenone (DPC). The CDR3 loop reads CSVLGVETQYF. As DNA, the CDR3 is TGCAGCGTCCTGGGGGTGGAGACCCAGTACTTC.